Below are 23 T cell receptor beta chains sequenced from a single sample in a study of vaccination effects on CD4 cells after COVID-19. Their antigens are not known. Prior to sequencing, the ViraFEST assay stimulated PBMC with viral peptide pools, which expanded the antigen-specific CD4+ T cells. Subsequent to roughly 9 days of culture, CD4+ T cells were isolated. The healthy vaccine recipients, who had no prior SARS-CoV-2 infection, showed negative nucleocapsid antibodies. Assay: immunoSEQ multiplex PCR; the TCRdb copy retains only in-frame clones and omits some. The sample holds 20,000 to 25,000 clones; 65% to 70% are singletons and the top ten take around a tenth. Here the sequenced sample was CD4+ T cells from PBMCs cultured with HCoV-NL63 spike peptides, taken before COVID-19 vaccination. Every receptor here comes from a human donor who received a COVID-19 vaccine.

The J gene is TRBJ1-1, the V gene TRBV29-1; D not resolved. There are 11 residues in the CDR3. Germline CDR1 SQVTM, CDR2 ANQGSEA. V was trimmed by 2 bases and J by 4 bases, leaving 5 bases between them. The CDR3 bases are TGCAGCGTTGAAAGAAGCACTGAAGCTTTCTTT. Translated, it gives CSVERSTEAFF. Supplemented by reference TRBV29-1 and TRBJ1-1, the full variable domain reads SAVISQKPSRDICQRGTSLTIQCQVDSQVTMMFWYRQQPGQSLTLIATANQGSEATYESGFVIDKFPISRPNLTFSTLTVSNMSPEDSSIYLCSVERSTEAFFGQGTRLTVV.

The chain links TRBV5-6 to TRBJ1-2; D might be TRBD1 (6 bases). Trimming cost V 4 bases and J 5 bases, with 24 bases left between them. Germline CDR1 and CDR2: SGHDT and YYEEEE. The CDR3 sequence is 17 residues long. The CDR3 DNA is TGTGCCAGCAGCATCCCTGACGTGACAGGAGGACGGTATGGCTACACCTTC. This translates into CASSIPDVTGGRYGYTF.

CDR3 amino acids: CASSTGLLTQDTQYF. CDR3 sequence (DNA): TGTGCCAGTAGTACAGGACTGTTAACCCAGGATACGCAGTATTTT. This chain joins TRBV19 and TRBJ2-3; D is possibly TRBD2 (5 bases). Trimming removed 4 bases from V and 6 bases from J, with 17 bases in between. Germline lookup yields CDR1 LNHDA and CDR2 SQIVND (reference sequence). The CDR3 covers 15 residues.

This clone was recorded a few times. This chain joins TRBV6-4 and TRBJ1-2; TRBD1 matches 7 bases. V shed 6 bases, J shed 1 base, and the junction held 5 bases outside the gene matches. In germline, CDR1 is MRHNA, CDR2 SNTAGT. CDR3 length: 14 amino acids. The CDR3 DNA reads TGTGCCAGCAGCCCAACAGGGGTTAACTATGGCTACACCTTC. This sequence encodes CASSPTGVNYGYTF.

The chain joins TRBV27 to TRBJ1-4; maybe TRBD1 (5 bases). The CDR3 has 14 residues. V lost 2 bases to trimming and J lost 7 bases, with 11 bases between them. The germline gives CDR1 MNHEY, CDR2 SMNVEV (reference sequence). The CDR3 spells CASSLGRAGEKLFF. The CDR3 DNA is TGTGCCAGCAGTTTAGGCAGGGCGGGTGAAAAACTGTTTTTT.

This chain links TRBV5-6 with TRBJ2-3; 7 bases map to TRBD2. CDR1 SGHDT and CDR2 YYEEEE come from the germline V gene. J was trimmed by 5 bases and V by 0 bases; bases with no gene match: 6. The CDR3 is 15 residues long. As DNA, the CDR3 is TGTGCCAGCAGCTTGGCGTCTAGCGGCGGAGATACGCAGTATTTT. It is translated as CASSLASSGGDTQYF.

This clone was recorded only once. This sequence joins TRBV11-2 and TRBJ2-2; a possible D gene is TRBD2 (5 bases). Trimming left V 5 bases short and J 5 bases short, with 24 bases between. Per germline, CDR1 SGHAT and CDR2 FQNNGV. This CDR3 is 18 amino acids long. Written as DNA, the CDR3 is TGTGCCAGCAGCCTAAATTCAGGCCCTAGTCCGGGAACCGGGGAGCTGTTTTTT. Translated, it gives CASSLNSGPSPGTGELFF.

The V gene is TRBV7-9, the J gene TRBJ2-2, with D possibly being TRBD2 (5 bases). Looked up from germline, CDR1 is SEHNR and CDR2 is FQNEAQ (reference sequence). This CDR3 region has 15 residues. V shed 1 base and J shed 6 bases, with 12 bases lying between them. This CDR3 is CASSLVLEVAGELFF. The CDR3 region has the DNA TGTGCCAGCAGCTTAGTACTAGAGGTCGCCGGGGAGCTGTTTTTT.

This chain links TRBV24-1 with TRBJ2-7, with 10 bases matching TRBD1. Per the germline V gene, CDR1 is KGHDR and CDR2 is SFDVKD. The CDR3 runs to 15 residues. Trimming took 4 bases from V and 1 from J; bases not matched to a gene: 3. The CDR3 spells CATSDPGQGSYEQYF. CDR3 nucleotides: TGTGCCACCAGTGACCCGGGACAGGGGTCCTACGAGCAGTACTTC.

J is TRBJ2-1 and V is TRBV4-1, with 14 bases aligning to TRBD2. Germline CDR1 and CDR2: MGHRA and YSYEKL. The V gene end was trimmed by 2 bases and the J gene end by 4 bases; junction bases not matched to a gene: 13. This CDR3 has 20 amino acids. The CDR3 sequence: CASSQRPGLAGDLTYNEQFF. The CDR3 nucleotides are TGCGCCAGCAGCCAACGCCCGGGACTAGCGGGAGACCTAACGTACAATGAGCAGTTCTTC.

V and J are TRBV10-3 and TRBJ1-3; maybe TRBD1 (6 bases). V lost 2 bases and J lost 1, with 12 bases in between. CDR3 length equals 16 residues. In germline, CDR1 is ENHRY, CDR2 SYGVKD. The CDR3 region has the DNA TGTGCCATCAGTGAGGGGGGGCAAAGATCTGGAAACACCATATATTTT. Its translation: CAISEGGQRSGNTIYF.

This chain connects TRBV3-1 (or the pseudogene TRBV3-2) to TRBJ2-1; D is perhaps TRBD2 (6 bases). Germline V gene lookup returns CDR1 LGHDT and CDR2 YNNKEL (reference sequence). The CDR3 is 13 amino acids. Trimming left V 0 bases short and J 9 bases short, with 9 bases between. CDR3 residues: CASSQERRGEQFF. In DNA form, the CDR3 reads TGTGCCAGCAGCCAAGAAAGGCGGGGTGAGCAGTTCTTC.

The chain uses TRBV28 and TRBJ2-1; the D call may be TRBD1 or TRBD2 (6 bases each). The CDR3 is 15 amino acids. The germline CDR1 and CDR2 sequences are MDHEN and SYDVKM. Trimming took off 5 bases at V and 4 bases at J, with 15 bases between the two ends. The CDR3 DNA follows: TGTGCCAGCAGTGGGGGCGGGACCCATTACAATGAGCAGTTCTTC. It translates to CASSGGGTHYNEQFF.

This rearrangement joins TRBV5-6 to TRBJ1-2; D ambiguous. The CDR3 sequence is 13 residues long. Trimming left V 0 bases short and J 0 bases short, with 3 bases between. The germline gives CDR1 SGHDT, CDR2 YYEEEE. CDR3 sequence: CASSLVANYGYTF. The CDR3 bases are TGTGCCAGCAGCTTGGTTGCTAACTATGGCTACACCTTC.

The chain couples TRBV19 to TRBJ1-2; 7 nucleotides agree with TRBD1. The CDR3 sequence is 14 residues long. Per germline, CDR1 LNHDA and CDR2 SQIVND (reference sequence). V trimming: 6 bases; J trimming: 2 bases; junction bases outside the gene matches: 6. CDR3 in amino acids: CASSLPGQNYGYTF. CDR3 nucleotide sequence: TGTGCCAGTAGCCTTCCGGGACAGAACTATGGCTACACCTTC.

The V call is TRBV7-2, the J call TRBJ1-5; possibly TRBD1 for D (6 bases). In germline, CDR1 is SGHTA, CDR2 FQGNSA. The CDR3 runs to 14 residues. The V gene lost 1 base and the J gene lost 7 bases, with 11 bases spanning the gap. CDR3 sequence (DNA): TGTGCCAGCAGCTTAGGAGGAGGGGGGCAGCCCCAGCATTTT. Protein sequence: CASSLGGGGQPQHF. Together with reference TRBV7-2 and TRBJ1-5, the CDR3 gives the full variable domain: GAGVSQSPSNKVTEKGKDVELRCDPISGHTALYWYRQSLGQGLEFLIYFQGNSAPDKSGLPSDRFSAERTGGSVSTLTIQRTQQEDSAVYLCASSLGGGGQPQHFGDGTRLSIL.

This chain uses TRBV27 with TRBJ1-2; D unresolved. This CDR3 comprises 13 residues. Trimming took 2 bases from V and 7 from J, leaving 11 bases between them. Germline-derived CDR1 and CDR2 are MNHEY and SMNVEV (reference sequence). CDR3 region: CASSLTQRGGYTF. The CDR3 nucleotides read TGTGCCAGCAGTTTAACCCAGAGAGGTGGCTACACCTTC.

V gene TRBV19 combines with J gene TRBJ2-1; 15 nucleotides match TRBD2. The CDR3 totals 15 residues. V shed 5 bases, J shed 9 bases, and the junction held 5 bases outside the gene matches. Germline loops: CDR1 LNHDA, CDR2 SQIVND (reference sequence). CDR3 protein: CASSSGLAGGSEQFF. The CDR3 coding sequence is TGTGCCAGTAGTTCCGGACTAGCGGGAGGGAGTGAGCAGTTCTTC.

The chain is built from TRBV20-1 and TRBJ2-1; D may be TRBD1 or TRBD2 (6 bases each). Trimming left V 3 bases short and J 6 bases short, with 15 bases between. The CDR3 sequence is 14 residues long. CDR1 is DFQATT, CDR2 SNEGSKA, per germline (reference sequence). This chain's CDR3 is CSASTGASPNEQFF. CDR3 coding DNA: TGCAGTGCTAGTACGGGGGCAAGCCCCAATGAGCAGTTCTTC.

V usage is TRBV7-9 and J usage is TRBJ2-7, with TRBD2 matching over 13 bases. The CDR3 is 18 amino acids. CDR1 is SEHNR, CDR2 FQNEAQ, per germline (reference sequence). Losses at the gene ends were 2 bases for V and 2 bases for J; bases not matched to a gene: 9. The CDR3 here is CASSLRPRLAGGPYEQYF. In DNA form, the CDR3 reads TGTGCCAGCAGCTTACGGCCCCGACTAGCGGGGGGTCCCTACGAGCAGTACTTC.

The J gene is TRBJ1-2, the V gene TRBV2; a weak D match, TRBD1 (6 bases). Germline V gene lookup returns CDR1 SNHLY and CDR2 FYNNEI. V was cut by 2 bases and J by 8 bases, with 12 bases left in between. The CDR3 is 13 amino acids. CDR3 DNA: TGTGCCAGCAGTGAATCCTACAGGGAGGGCTACACCTTC. This sequence encodes CASSESYREGYTF.

The chain carries TRBV5-4 and TRBJ2-7; D not certain. Trimming cost V 1 base and J 4 bases, with 9 bases left between them. This CDR3 contains 13 residues. Per germline, CDR1 SGHNT and CDR2 YYREEE (reference sequence). In DNA form, the CDR3 reads TGTGCCAGCAGCTTGTTTAATCGGTACGAGCAGTACTTC. Translated, it gives CASSLFNRYEQYF.

The chain carries TRBV21-1 and TRBJ1-1. TRBV21-1 is a pseudogene locus. The CDR3 extends over 16 amino acids. CDR3 nucleotides: TGTGCCAGCAGCAAAGTGGTCTTGGGCTCGGGTTTTGAAGCTTTCTTT. Translated: CASSKVVLGSGFEAFF.